The 12 T cell receptor beta chains in this list originate from one sample, sequenced in a study of blood T cells in healthy people across ages. Through a sample-barcoded 5' primer and a J-beta primer mix, a second PCR was run for 7 to 11 cycles. One entry per CDR3 protein, called by TCRdb with MiXCR from the 5' RACE reads. Of about 1.5 million distinct CDR3 sequences listed, roughly 43% are singletons. The specimen sequenced was blood. The receptors here all came from a woman aged 18-29 years in good health.

In the case of this clonotype: An end of the junction does not agree with germline; a read error may underlie this. V is TRBV5-1 and J is TRBJ2-1; D is ambiguous. Germline assignment: CDR1 SGHRS and CDR2 YFSETQ. The CDR3 has 15 residues. The CDR3 loop reads CASSLAESSHNEQFF. In DNA, the CDR3 is TGCGCCAGCAGCTTGGCAGAGAGCTCCCACAATGAGCAGTTCTTC.

Here the CDR3 reads CSAETPEGEQFF. CDR3 in DNA: TGCAGTGCAGAGACTCCCGAAGGTGAGCAGTTCTTC. The chain recombines TRBV20-1 with TRBJ2-1; D is ambiguous. Trimming pared 6 bases from V and 9 bases from J, leaving 15 bases between. The CDR3 loop spans 12 amino acids. Per the germline V gene, CDR1 is DFQATT and CDR2 is SNEGSKA (reference sequence).

The rearrangement joins TRBV21-1 to TRBJ2-1; TRBD2 reflects the table's D call only, with no check against the DNA. TRBV21-1 is a pseudogene locus. There are 16 residues in the CDR3. The DNA for the CDR3 is TGTGCCAGCAGCAACGGACTAGCGGGAGTCTACAATGAGCAGTTCTTC. Translated, it gives CASSNGLAGVYNEQFF.

This clonotype was seen a handful of times. The chain employs TRBV6-5 and TRBJ1-4; possibly TRBD1 for D (5 bases). CDR3 size: 13 residues. Germline lookup yields CDR1 MNHEY and CDR2 SVGAGI. Trimming left V 6 bases short and J 4 bases short, with 9 bases between. CDR3 bases: TGTGCCAGCAGGACAGCAGTTAATGAAAAACTGTTTTTT. This codes for CASRTAVNEKLFF.

Remarks on this clonotype: Mismatch with germline at one junction end may stem from a read error. This chain connects TRBV7-9 to TRBJ2-1; D unclear. CDR3 size: 13 residues. CDR1 is SEHNR and CDR2 is FQNEAQ in the germline V gene (reference sequence). CDR3: CANSHPGHNEQFF. CDR3 bases: TGTGCCAACAGCCACCCGGGCCACAATGAGCAGTTCTTC. Full variable domain (remainder filled in from reference TRBV7-9 and TRBJ2-1): DTGVSQNPRHKITKRGQNVTFRCDPISEHNRLYWYRQTLGQGPEFLTYFQNEAQLEKSRLLSDRFSAERPKGSFSTLEIQRTEQGDSAMYLCANSHPGHNEQFFGPGTRLTVL.

Remarks on this clonotype: A far larger clone is one base from this, pointing to a likely read error. The CDR3 coding sequence is TGTGCCAGCAGCCCTTACACAGATGCGCAGTATTTT. It encodes CASSPYTDAQYF. The rearrangement uses TRBV3-1 and TRBJ2-3; D is unclear. The CDR3 sequence is 12 residues long. Germline-derived CDR1 and CDR2 are LGHDT and YNNKEL (reference sequence).

The genes are TRBV7-9 and TRBJ2-5, with D unresolved. The ends were cut back, 5 bases at V and 0 bases at J, with 13 bases in the middle. The CDR3 has 15 residues. Looked up from germline, CDR1 is SEHNR and CDR2 is FQNEAQ (reference sequence). The DNA for the CDR3 is TGTGCCAGCAGCCTAAAAAACTGGTACCAAGAGACCCAGTACTTC. Protein product: CASSLKNWYQETQYF.

The CDR3 DNA is TGCGCCAGCAGCTTGGTTACTAGCAGCTTTAATTCACCCCTCCACTTT. It specifies CASSLVTSSFNSPLHF. The chain has TRBV5-1 and TRBJ1-6; D is unclear. This CDR3 has 16 amino acids. V lost 0 bases and J 6 bases, leaving 13 bases between the germline ends. Germline V CDR1 and CDR2: SGHRS, YFSETQ.

This chain joins TRBV9 and TRBJ1-6; D gene unclear. The V and J ends lost 0 bases and 10 bases respectively, with 14 bases between them. CDR1 and CDR2 from the germline V gene are SGDLS and YYNGEE. The CDR3 covers 15 residues. CDR3 amino acids: CASSVARVSGSPLHF. The CDR3 nucleotides are TGTGCCAGCAGCGTAGCTCGGGTATCGGGATCACCCCTCCACTTT.

This clonotype was seen ten or more times. V and J are TRBV7-9 and TRBJ1-2; 8 bases line up with TRBD1. CDR1 is SEHNR, CDR2 FQNEAQ, per germline (reference sequence). Germline trimming cut 5 bases from V and 4 bases from J; bases unmatched to any gene: 6. CDR3 length equals 14 residues. The CDR3 here is CASSDRDRIYGYTF. The CDR3 DNA is TGTGCCAGCAGCGACAGGGACAGGATCTATGGCTACACCTTC.

The chain has TRBV7-6 and TRBJ2-5; 12 nucleotides line up with TRBD2. Germline lookup yields CDR1 SGHVS and CDR2 FNYEAQ. The CDR3 spans 17 residues. J was trimmed by 4 bases and V by 1 base; bases with no gene match: 7. CDR3 DNA sequence: TGTGCCAGCAGCTTAGGATCGCTAGCGGGAGGGGGAGAGACCCAGTACTTC. It codes for CASSLGSLAGGGETQYF.

This clonotype was detected only a few times. The chain employs TRBV4-3 and TRBJ1-2; 10 bases align to TRBD1. The CDR3 runs 14 residues. Per germline, CDR1 LGHNA and CDR2 YSLEER. J gave up 6 bases and V 4 bases, and 5 bases lay outside the gene matches. The CDR3 spells CASSLGQGGDGYTF. The CDR3 nucleotides are TGCGCCAGCAGCCTAGGACAGGGGGGTGATGGCTACACCTTC.